A selection of T cell receptor beta chains follows, all from one sample in a study of beta chain features in type 1 diabetes. The repertoire was sequenced with immunoSEQ multiplex PCR; TCRdb's copy has only in-frame clones and lacks some. The sample comprises about 700,000 clones, around 15% of which are singletons, and 0.022% rests with the top ten. Sequences were obtained from naive CD4+ T cells from blood. The receptors stem from a man between 18 and 35 years old with type 1 diabetes. The CDR3 runs from the conserved cysteine through the conserved F or W. Each record gives: D gene, V gene, clone size, J gene, CDR3 protein, CDR3 DNA. The D gene is left open where the match is weak. Clone size is not always given. Where it is, it says once, few, many or a class for expanded clones.

D: TRBD1; V: TRBV7-2; size: .; J: TRBJ2-3; CDR3: CASSSATGVGNTQYF; DNA: TGTGCCAGCAGCTCCGCGACAGGGGTCGGGAATACGCAGTATTTT
D: TRBD1; V: TRBV18; size: .; J: TRBJ1-1; CDR3: CASSAQGEKTEAFF; DNA: TGTGCCAGCTCAGCCCAGGGGGAAAAAACTGAAGCTTTCTTT
D: .; V: TRBV30; size: few; J: TRBJ2-3; CDR3: CAWGSGDTQYF; DNA: TGTGCCTGGGGAAGCGGCGATACGCAGTATTTT
D: .; V: TRBV5-1; size: .; J: TRBJ2-7; CDR3: CASSPVLGGGTYEQYF; DNA: TGCGCCAGCAGCCCGGTTCTGGGTGGGGGAACTTACGAGCAGTACTTC
D: .; V: TRBV28; size: .; J: TRBJ2-5; CDR3: CASRRTTPGPQYF; DNA: TGTGCCAGCAGACGTACTACCCCAGGTCCCCAGTACTTC
D: .; V: TRBV10-3; size: .; J: TRBJ1-2; CDR3: CAISEILNYYGYTF; DNA: TGTGCCATCAGTGAGATCCTAAATTACTATGGCTACACCTTC
D: .; V: TRBV28; size: .; J: TRBJ2-1; CDR3: CASSFHQYNEQFF; DNA: TGTGCCAGCAGTTTCCACCAGTACAATGAGCAGTTCTTC
D: .; V: TRBV5-4; size: .; J: TRBJ2-7; CDR3: CASSLSAGEQYF; DNA: TGTGCCAGCAGCTTGTCGGCTGGCGAGCAGTACTTC
D: .; V: TRBV28; size: .; J: TRBJ1-2; CDR3: CASSLNSPGGYTF; DNA: TGTGCCAGCAGTTTAAATTCCCCTGGGGGCTACACCTTC
D: .; V: TRBV13; size: few; J: TRBJ2-7; CDR3: CASSLFPLTSGYEQYF; DNA: TGTGCCAGCAGCTTATTCCCCCTTACTAGTGGCTACGAGCAGTACTTC
D: .; V: TRBV27; size: .; J: TRBJ2-3; CDR3: CASSLNWSTDTQYF; DNA: TGTGCCAGCAGTTTGAACTGGAGCACAGATACGCAGTATTTT
D: .; V: TRBV11-2; size: .; J: TRBJ1-1; CDR3: CASSPAGGTAFF; DNA: TGTGCCAGCAGCCCGGCGGGGGGAACGGCTTTCTTT
D: TRBD2; V: TRBV4-1; size: .; J: TRBJ2-5; CDR3: CASSSTGGEETQYF; DNA: TGCGCCAGCAGCTCAACGGGGGGAGAAGAGACCCAGTACTTC
D: TRBD1; V: TRBV5-6; size: .; J: TRBJ1-2; CDR3: CASTLRTGQNYGYTF; DNA: TGTGCCAGCACCTTGAGGACAGGGCAGAACTATGGCTACACCTTC
D: .; V: TRBV5-6; size: .; J: TRBJ2-6; CDR3: CASSATGANVLTF; DNA: TGTGCCAGCAGCGCAACTGGGGCCAACGTCCTGACTTTC
D: TRBD1; V: TRBV9; size: few; J: TRBJ1-2; CDR3: CASSPRDRENYGYTF; DNA: TGTGCCAGCAGCCCAAGGGACAGGGAGAACTATGGCTACACCTTC
D: .; V: TRBV10-3; size: .; J: TRBJ2-3; CDR3: CAIRRDLEGTDTQYF; DNA: TGTGCCATCAGGCGGGACCTAGAGGGCACAGATACGCAGTATTTT
D: .; V: TRBV4-1; size: few; J: TRBJ2-3; CDR3: CASSQERGRTDTQYF; DNA: TGCGCCAGCAGCCAAGAGAGGGGGAGGACAGATACGCAGTATTTT
D: .; V: TRBV2; size: few; J: TRBJ1-1; CDR3: CASRRDGPEAFF; DNA: TGTGCCAGCAGGAGGGACGGTCCTGAGGCTTTCTTT
D: .; V: TRBV18; size: few; J: TRBJ1-3; CDR3: CASSLDRYSGNTIYF; DNA: TGTGCCAGCTCACTCGACAGATACTCTGGAAACACCATATATTTT
D: TRBD1; V: TRBV7-9; size: few; J: TRBJ2-2; CDR3: CASSYDRDNGELFF; DNA: TGTGCCAGCAGCTATGACAGGGATAACGGGGAGCTGTTTTTT
D: .; V: TRBV30; size: few; J: TRBJ1-1; CDR3: CAWSGRLRTTEAFF; DNA: TGTGCCTGGAGTGGGAGGTTAAGGACAACTGAAGCTTTCTTT
D: TRBD1; V: TRBV27; size: few; J: TRBJ2-3; CDR3: CASSSGTGRATDTQYF; DNA: TGTGCCAGCAGTTCAGGGACAGGGCGAGCCACAGATACGCAGTATTTT
D: TRBD1; V: TRBV29-1; size: .; J: TRBJ1-2; CDR3: CSVYQGDGYTF; DNA: TGCAGCGTGTACCAGGGGGATGGCTACACCTTC
D: .; V: TRBV10-3; size: many; J: TRBJ2-1; CDR3: CAITPAQSDEQFF; DNA: TGTGCCATCACCCCGGCCCAGTCTGATGAGCAGTTCTTC
D: .; V: TRBV30; size: .; J: TRBJ1-2; CDR3: CAWNQRHNGYTF; DNA: TGTGCCTGGAACCAACGGCATAATGGCTACACCTTC
D: .; V: TRBV23-1; size: .; J: TRBJ1-1; CDR3: CASSHPRQEELNTEAFF; DNA: TGCGCCAGCAGTCACCCGAGACAGGAGGAACTGAACACTGAAGCTTTCTTT
D: .; V: TRBV7-9; size: .; J: TRBJ2-2; CDR3: CASSDLPTSRTGELFF; DNA: TGTGCCAGCAGCGACTTACCCACTAGCCGTACCGGGGAGCTGTTTTTT
D: .; V: TRBV28; size: .; J: TRBJ2-5; CDR3: CASTPAPGTPTEETQYF; DNA: TGTGCCAGCACTCCAGCGCCGGGGACACCGACCGAAGAGACCCAGTACTTC
D: .; V: TRBV4-1; size: .; J: TRBJ1-6; CDR3: CASSQDLGIPNSPLHF; DNA: TGCGCCAGCAGCCAAGATCTGGGAATACCTAATTCACCCCTCCACTTT
D: .; V: TRBV11-2; size: .; J: TRBJ2-3; CDR3: CASSQGGGTDTQYF; DNA: TGTGCCAGCAGCCAGGGGGGGGGCACAGATACGCAGTATTTT
D: .; V: TRBV30; size: .; J: TRBJ1-3; CDR3: CAWSVQIGNTIYF; DNA: TGTGCCTGGAGTGTACAGATTGGAAACACCATATATTTT
D: .; V: TRBV18; size: few; J: TRBJ2-3; CDR3: CASSPPGSTDTQYF; DNA: TGTGCCAGCTCACCACCGGGGTCCACAGATACGCAGTATTTT
D: .; V: TRBV27; size: .; J: TRBJ1-2; CDR3: CASSLAGRGYTF; DNA: TGTGCCAGCAGTTTGGCAGGGAGGGGCTACACCTTC
D: .; V: TRBV30; size: .; J: TRBJ1-5; CDR3: CAWSGSPARVERPQHF; DNA: TGTGCCTGGAGTGGTTCCCCGGCCCGGGTAGAGAGGCCCCAGCATTTT
D: .; V: TRBV30; size: .; J: TRBJ1-5; CDR3: CAWSLMERATQHF; DNA: TGTGCCTGGAGTCTTATGGAGAGGGCGACCCAGCATTTT
D: .; V: TRBV6-6; size: few; J: TRBJ1-2; CDR3: CASSPPGRNYGYTF; DNA: TGTGCCAGCAGTCCCCCGGGACGAAACTATGGCTACACCTTC
D: TRBD2; V: TRBV7-2; size: .; J: TRBJ2-1; CDR3: CASSLLAGGYNEQFF; DNA: TGTGCCAGCAGCCTACTAGCGGGGGGTTACAATGAGCAGTTCTTC
D: TRBD1; V: TRBV6-5; size: .; J: TRBJ1-5; CDR3: CASRPDRGHQPQHF; DNA: TGTGCCAGCAGGCCGGACAGGGGGCATCAGCCCCAGCATTTT
D: .; V: TRBV11-3; size: few; J: TRBJ2-1; CDR3: CASSTRDNEQFF; DNA: TGTGCCAGCAGCACCCGGGACAATGAGCAGTTCTTC
D: TRBD1; V: TRBV6-5; size: few; J: TRBJ2-5; CDR3: CATRQGETQYF; DNA: TGTGCCACTAGACAGGGGGAGACCCAGTACTTC
D: TRBD1; V: TRBV6-6; size: few; J: TRBJ1-2; CDR3: CASRGDRVDYGYTF; DNA: TGTGCCAGCAGGGGGGACAGGGTGGACTATGGCTACACCTTC
D: TRBD2; V: TRBV2; size: .; J: TRBJ2-2; CDR3: CATRRLAGANTGELFF; DNA: TGTGCCACGAGGCGGCTAGCGGGGGCTAACACCGGGGAGCTGTTTTTT
D: .; V: TRBV5-1; size: .; J: TRBJ2-3; CDR3: CASSGAGRSDTQYF; DNA: TGCGCCAGCAGTGGCGCAGGGAGGTCGGATACGCAGTATTTT